This record looks at one TCR beta chain sequence and its context. Its antigen remains unidentified. Nothing much larger sits one base from this clone, and base qualities are not available. V is pared back by 3 bases and J by 6 bases, with 11 bases lying between the germline termini. The CDR3 runs 13 amino acids, cysteine and phenylalanine included. Solely the CDR3 DNA is kept, with 39 bases framed from the first base. Based on the germline V gene, the CDR1 and CDR2 sequences are KGHSH and LQKENI. The record originates from a study of T cell responses to AZD1222 COVID-19 vaccine (dated by TCRdb to 2020 to 2022). In terms of the full investigation: AZD1222 recipients given second doses at about 4 weeks or at about 12 weeks were pooled, since spike-specific TCR depth and breadth were not found to differ between the two schedules. A total of around 240 trial participants underwent TCR sequencing, of whom some 210 received two doses of AZD1222 and about 26 received two doses of the MenACWY control vaccine. Enrollment into the trials was organized by age into subgroups of 18-55, 56-69 and 70-plus years, and those subgroups contained roughly 150, 30 and 60 TCR-sequenced participants, respectively.

Per the publication, the time point label means: baseline before first vaccination. Samples from vaccinated people were obtained from the UK trials COV001 and COV002, which included a single-blind randomized controlled phase 2/3 trial of AZD1222 (ChAdOx1 nCoV-19) in healthy adults. For TCRbeta chain sequencing, PBMC samples were collected from trial participants at day 0 and at day 28 after the second dose. The CDR3 regions of human TCRbeta chains were analyzed by immunosequencing. As for the authors' bioinformatics: Repertoire TCRs were checked for matches against a reference library of SARS-CoV-2-specific TCRs that had been generated using the MIRA antigen-specificity platform. Breadth was defined as the fraction of unique TCRs that were SARS-CoV-2-associated, and depth was defined as the fraction of total T cells that were SARS-CoV-2-associated. Using the MIRA data, each spike-specific TCR was assigned both to the spike region to which the TCR was reactive and to a CD4 or CD8 class. Log10-transformed breadth and depth values were compared by one-way ANOVA with Sidak's multiple comparisons tests. This immuneACCESS table, as held by TCRdb, lists in-frame sequences with V and J called but not all clones. Of the missing ones, under half trace to an unresolved V gene in checked studies; the others have no known cause. The V and J calls and clone size come from that table; D and trimming were worked out from the DNA. A total of 60,000 to 100,000 clones appear in this sample, 87% of them only once. The ten most abundant clones make up about 22% of the sample.

The paper as a whole reports these results and caveats: Vaccine-associated CD4 TCRs spanned the whole spike protein, with dominant responses in regions 160-218 and 743-854. Epitopes outside the regions mutated in the B.1.351 and B.1.1.7 variants were reportedly recognized by nearly half of the unique spike-specific TCRs. Conclusions about previously exposed vaccinees are limited because only six or seven AZD1222 recipients were SARS-CoV-2 seropositive at baseline. The 56-69-year group was small, and its depth increase did not reach significance, likely because of low power. Because no day 14 peak-response samples were available, repertoires were characterized only after the peak T cell response. Spike-specific TCR breadth and depth rose significantly after two AZD1222 doses compared with day 0 and with MenACWY recipients. Participants were mostly white British and included more females than males, and it was suggested by the authors that clonal diversity may have been underestimated.

The TCR sequence derives from an adult in good health. Sequencing used peripheral blood, obtained on day 0 of AZD1222 vaccination. The chain uses TRBV18 and TRBJ1-1; 6 matching bases give a weak D call of TRBD1. The DNA sequence is TGTGCCAGCTCACCCACCGAGGGGGCTGAAGCTTTCTTT. This encodes CASSPTEGAEAFF.